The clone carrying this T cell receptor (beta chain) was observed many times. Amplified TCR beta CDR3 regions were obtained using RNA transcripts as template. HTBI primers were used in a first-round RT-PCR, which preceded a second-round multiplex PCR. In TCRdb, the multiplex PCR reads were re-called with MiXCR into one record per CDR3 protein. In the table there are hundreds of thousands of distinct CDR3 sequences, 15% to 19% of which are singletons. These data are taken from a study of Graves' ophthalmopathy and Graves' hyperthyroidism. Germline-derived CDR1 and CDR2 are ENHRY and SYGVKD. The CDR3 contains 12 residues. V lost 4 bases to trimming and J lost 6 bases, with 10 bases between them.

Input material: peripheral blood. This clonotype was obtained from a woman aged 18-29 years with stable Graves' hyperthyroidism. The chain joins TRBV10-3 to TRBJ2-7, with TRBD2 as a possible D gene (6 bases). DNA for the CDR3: TGTGCCATCAGTGTAGGAGGGCCCGAGCAGTACTTC. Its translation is CAISVGGPEQYF.